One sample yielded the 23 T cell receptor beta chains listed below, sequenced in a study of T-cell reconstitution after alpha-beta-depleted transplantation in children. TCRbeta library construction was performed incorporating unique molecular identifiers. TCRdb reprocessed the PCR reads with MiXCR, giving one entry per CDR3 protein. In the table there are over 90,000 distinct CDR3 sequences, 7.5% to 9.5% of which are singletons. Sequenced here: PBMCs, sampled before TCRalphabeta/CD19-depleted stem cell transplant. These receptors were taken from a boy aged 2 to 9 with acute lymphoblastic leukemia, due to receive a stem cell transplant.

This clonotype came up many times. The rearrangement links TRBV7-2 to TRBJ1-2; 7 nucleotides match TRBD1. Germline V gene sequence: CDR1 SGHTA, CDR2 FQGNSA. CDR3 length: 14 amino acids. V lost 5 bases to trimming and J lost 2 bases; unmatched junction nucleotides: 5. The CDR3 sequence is CASSPPGQNYGYTF. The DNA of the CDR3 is TGTGCCAGCAGCCCCCCGGGACAGAACTATGGCTACACCTTC.

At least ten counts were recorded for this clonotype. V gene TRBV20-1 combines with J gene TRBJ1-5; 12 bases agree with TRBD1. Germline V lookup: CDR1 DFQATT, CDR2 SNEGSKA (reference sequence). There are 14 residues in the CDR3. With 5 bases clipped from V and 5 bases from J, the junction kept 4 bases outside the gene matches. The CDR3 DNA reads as TGCAGTGCTGGGACAGGGGGCGATTATCAGCCCCAGCATTTT. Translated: CSAGTGGDYQPQHF.

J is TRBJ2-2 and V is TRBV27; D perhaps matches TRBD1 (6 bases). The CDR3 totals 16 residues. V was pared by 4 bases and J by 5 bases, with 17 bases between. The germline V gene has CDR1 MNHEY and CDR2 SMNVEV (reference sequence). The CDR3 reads CASSSTGFVVTGELFF. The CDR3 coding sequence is TGTGCCAGCAGTTCAACAGGGTTTGTGGTAACCGGGGAGCTGTTTTTT.

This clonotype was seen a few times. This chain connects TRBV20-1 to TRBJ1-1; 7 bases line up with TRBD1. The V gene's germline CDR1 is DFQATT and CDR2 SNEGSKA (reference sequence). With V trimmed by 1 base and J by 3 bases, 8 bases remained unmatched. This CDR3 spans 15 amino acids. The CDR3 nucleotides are TGCAGTGCTAGAGGACGGACAGGCTGGGACACTGAAGCTTTCTTT. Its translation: CSARGRTGWDTEAFF.

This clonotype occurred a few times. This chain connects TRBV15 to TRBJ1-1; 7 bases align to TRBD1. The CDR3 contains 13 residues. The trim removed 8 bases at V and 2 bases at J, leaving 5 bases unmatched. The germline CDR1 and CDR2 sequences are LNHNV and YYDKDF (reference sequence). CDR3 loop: CATETGYNTEAFF. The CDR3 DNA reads TGTGCCACCGAGACAGGGTACAACACTGAAGCTTTCTTT.

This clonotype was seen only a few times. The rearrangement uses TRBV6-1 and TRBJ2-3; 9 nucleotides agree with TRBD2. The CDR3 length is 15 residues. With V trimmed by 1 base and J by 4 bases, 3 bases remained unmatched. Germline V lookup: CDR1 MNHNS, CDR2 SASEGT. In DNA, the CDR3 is TGTGCCAGCAGTGAAGAGAGCGGGGGGCCAGATACGCAGTATTTT. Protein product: CASSEESGGPDTQYF.

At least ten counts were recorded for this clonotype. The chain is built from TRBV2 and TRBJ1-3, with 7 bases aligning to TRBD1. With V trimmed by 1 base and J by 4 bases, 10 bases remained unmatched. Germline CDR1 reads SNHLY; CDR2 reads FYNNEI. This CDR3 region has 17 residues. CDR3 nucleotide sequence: TGTGCCAGCAGTGAAGTCGGGACAGACTCGAAGGGAAACACCATATATTTT. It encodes CASSEVGTDSKGNTIYF.

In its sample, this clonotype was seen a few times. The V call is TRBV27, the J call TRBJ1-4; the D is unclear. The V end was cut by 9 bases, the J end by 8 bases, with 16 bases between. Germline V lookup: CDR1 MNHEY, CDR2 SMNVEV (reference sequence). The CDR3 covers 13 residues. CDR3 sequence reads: CASAGEGEEKLFF. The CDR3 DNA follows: TGTGCCAGTGCGGGAGAGGGAGAGGAAAAACTGTTTTTT.

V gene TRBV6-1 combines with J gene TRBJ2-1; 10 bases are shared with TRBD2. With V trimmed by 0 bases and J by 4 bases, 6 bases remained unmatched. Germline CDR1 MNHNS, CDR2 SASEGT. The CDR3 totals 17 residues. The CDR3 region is CASSEAGVLAGYNEQFF. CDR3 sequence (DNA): TGTGCCAGCAGTGAAGCCGGGGTACTAGCGGGGTACAATGAGCAGTTCTTC.

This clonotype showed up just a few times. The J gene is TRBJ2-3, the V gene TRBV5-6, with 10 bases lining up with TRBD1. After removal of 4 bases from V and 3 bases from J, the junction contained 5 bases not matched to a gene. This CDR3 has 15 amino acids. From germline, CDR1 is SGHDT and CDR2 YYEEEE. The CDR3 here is CASSTDRGLTDTQYF. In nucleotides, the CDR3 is TGTGCCAGCAGCACCGACAGGGGGCTGACAGATACGCAGTATTTT.

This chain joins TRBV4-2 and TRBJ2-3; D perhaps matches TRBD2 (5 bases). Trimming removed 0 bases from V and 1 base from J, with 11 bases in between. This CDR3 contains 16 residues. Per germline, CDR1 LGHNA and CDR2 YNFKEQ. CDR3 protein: CASSQEAGDGTDTQYF. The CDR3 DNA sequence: TGTGCCAGCAGCCAAGAAGCCGGGGATGGCACAGATACGCAGTATTTT.

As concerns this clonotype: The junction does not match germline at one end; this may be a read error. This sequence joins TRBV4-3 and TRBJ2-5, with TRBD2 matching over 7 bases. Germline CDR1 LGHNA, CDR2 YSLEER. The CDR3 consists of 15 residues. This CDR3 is CASSQDWTRGETRYF. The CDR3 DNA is TGCGCCAGCAGCCAAGATTGGACTCGGGGGGAGACCCGGTACTTC.

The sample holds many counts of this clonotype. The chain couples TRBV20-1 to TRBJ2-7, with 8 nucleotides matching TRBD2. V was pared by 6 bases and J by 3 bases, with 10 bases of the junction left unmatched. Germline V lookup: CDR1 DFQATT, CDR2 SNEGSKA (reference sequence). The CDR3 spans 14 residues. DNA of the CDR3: TGCAGTGCCAGGAGGCCTAGCGGGTACTACGAGCAGTACTTC. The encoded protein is CSARRPSGYYEQYF.

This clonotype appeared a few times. DNA for the CDR3: TGTGCCAGCAGTGAGGTGGACAAAGGGGGCTACACCTTC. Amino acid sequence: CASSEVDKGGYTF. The genes are TRBV25-1 and TRBJ1-2; TRBD1 might be the D (5 bases). Trimming took 3 bases from V and 8 from J, leaving 13 bases between them. The germline V gene has CDR1 MGHDK and CDR2 SYGVNS. The CDR3 is 13 amino acids.

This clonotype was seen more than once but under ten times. CDR3 DNA: TGTGCCAGCAGCCAAGAACAGCGGGGGTACAATGAGCAGTTCTTC. It encodes CASSQEQRGYNEQFF. This chain uses TRBV3-1 with TRBJ2-1; 8 bases match TRBD2. J gave up 4 bases and V 0 bases, and 2 bases lay outside the gene matches. Germline CDR1 LGHDT, CDR2 YNNKEL (reference sequence). The CDR3 is 15 amino acids.

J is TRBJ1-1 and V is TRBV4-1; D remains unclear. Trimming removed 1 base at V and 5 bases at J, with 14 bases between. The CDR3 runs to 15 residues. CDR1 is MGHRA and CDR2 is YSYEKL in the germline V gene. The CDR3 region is CASSQVEGAITEAFF. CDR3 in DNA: TGCGCCAGCAGCCAAGTGGAGGGCGCGATAACTGAAGCTTTCTTT.

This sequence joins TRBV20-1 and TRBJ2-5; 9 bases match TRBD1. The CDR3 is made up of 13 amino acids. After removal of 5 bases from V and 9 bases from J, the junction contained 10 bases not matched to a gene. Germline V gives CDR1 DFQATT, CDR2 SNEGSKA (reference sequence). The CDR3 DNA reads TGCAGTGCTTCGCCCCGGGACAGGGTCCCCCAGTACTTC. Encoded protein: CSASPRDRVPQYF.

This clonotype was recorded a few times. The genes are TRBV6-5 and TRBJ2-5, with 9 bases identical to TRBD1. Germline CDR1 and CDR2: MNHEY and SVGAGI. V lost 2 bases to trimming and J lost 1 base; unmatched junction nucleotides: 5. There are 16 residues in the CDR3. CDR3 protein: CASSYRRQGVQETQYF. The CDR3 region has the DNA TGTGCCAGCAGTTACCGGCGACAGGGGGTCCAAGAGACCCAGTACTTC.

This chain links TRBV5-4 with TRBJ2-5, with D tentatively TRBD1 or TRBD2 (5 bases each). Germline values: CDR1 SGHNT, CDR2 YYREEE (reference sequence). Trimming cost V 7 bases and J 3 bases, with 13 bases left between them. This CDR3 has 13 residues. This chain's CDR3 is CASSRGEEETQYF. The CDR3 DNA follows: TGTGCCAGCTCCCGGGGCGAGGAAGAGACCCAGTACTTC.

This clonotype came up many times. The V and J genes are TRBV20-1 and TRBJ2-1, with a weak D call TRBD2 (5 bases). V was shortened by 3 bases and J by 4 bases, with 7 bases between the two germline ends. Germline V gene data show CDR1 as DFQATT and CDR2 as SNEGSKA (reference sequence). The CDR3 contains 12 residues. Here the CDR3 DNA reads TGCAGTGCTAGCGAGGGATACAATGAGCAGTTCTTC. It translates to CSASEGYNEQFF.

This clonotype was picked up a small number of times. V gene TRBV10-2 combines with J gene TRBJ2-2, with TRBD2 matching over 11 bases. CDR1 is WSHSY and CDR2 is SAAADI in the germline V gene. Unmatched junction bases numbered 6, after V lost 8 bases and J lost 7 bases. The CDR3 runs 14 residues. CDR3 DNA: TGCGCCAGCTTAGCGGGGGGGCGGAGCGGGGAGCTGTTTTTT. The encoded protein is CASLAGGRSGELFF.

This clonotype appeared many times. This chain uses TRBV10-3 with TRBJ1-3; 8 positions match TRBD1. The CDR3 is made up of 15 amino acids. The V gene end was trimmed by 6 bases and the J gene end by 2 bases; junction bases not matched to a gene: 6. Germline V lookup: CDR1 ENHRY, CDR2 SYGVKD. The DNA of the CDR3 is TGTGCCATCAGCAAAGGACAGGGAGCTGGAAACACCATATATTTT. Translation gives CAISKGQGAGNTIYF.

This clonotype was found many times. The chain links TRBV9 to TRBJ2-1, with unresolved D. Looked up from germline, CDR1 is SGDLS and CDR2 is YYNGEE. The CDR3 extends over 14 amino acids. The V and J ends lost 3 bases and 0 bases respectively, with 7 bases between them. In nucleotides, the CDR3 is TGTGCCAGCAGCGCTGGAAGCTCCTACAATGAGCAGTTCTTC. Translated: CASSAGSSYNEQFF.